The 19 T cell receptor beta chains in this list originate from one sample, sequenced in a study of blood T cell repertoires in COVID-19. The protocol was immunoSEQ multiplex PCR, while the TCRdb copy is restricted to in-frame clones and leaves out a portion. Among approximately 270,000 clones listed, around nine tenths were seen once. Specimen: peripheral blood. These receptors were taken from a man aged 35 to 55 with active or convalescent COVID-19.

The chain employs TRBV7-3 and TRBJ2-1, with 7 bases matching TRBD1. The CDR3 extends over 14 amino acids. CDR1 is SGHTA and CDR2 is FQGTGA in the germline V gene. Losses at the gene ends were 5 bases for V and 8 bases for J; bases not matched to a gene: 9. The DNA of the CDR3 is TGTGCCAGCAGCGGGGATAGGGACAGAGATGAGCAGTTCTTC. Encoded protein: CASSGDRDRDEQFF.

The chain is built from TRBV2 and TRBJ1-5; no reliable D call. The CDR3 has 15 amino acids. Trimming cost V 4 bases and J 4 bases, with 14 bases left between them. Germline lookup yields CDR1 SNHLY and CDR2 FYNNEI. CDR3 nucleotides: TGTGCCAGCAGTGGTAGAGCTAGACGTAATCAGCCCCAGCATTTT. This codes for CASSGRARRNQPQHF.

This clone was seen only a few times. The same CDR3 also results from other DNA sequences found in this sample. The chain employs TRBV9 and TRBJ1-6; D remains unclear. This CDR3 is 13 amino acids long. With 0 bases removed from V and 7 bases from J, the gap between germline ends came to 5 bases. Germline V CDR1 and CDR2: SGDLS, YYNGEE. CDR3 residues: CASSVATNSPLHF. Here the CDR3 DNA reads TGTGCCAGCAGCGTAGCCACAAATTCACCCCTCCACTTT.

This clone was observed a few times. This chain connects TRBV3-1 (or the pseudogene TRBV3-2) to TRBJ1-2, with 7 bases matching TRBD1. Germline V gene data show CDR1 as LGHDT and CDR2 as YNNKEL (reference sequence). V lost 2 bases and J lost 1; bases outside the gene matches: 4. The CDR3 spans 15 residues. CDR3 sequence: CASSQSGQLNYGYTF. The CDR3 coding sequence is TGTGCCAGCAGCCAATCGGGACAGCTTAACTATGGCTACACCTTC.

Here the CDR3 DNA reads TGTGCCAGTAGTAAGGACAGTCCCTACGAGCAGTACTTC. It is translated as CASSKDSPYEQYF. The rearrangement uses TRBV19 and TRBJ2-7; D possibly corresponds to TRBD1 (6 bases). V was cut by 4 bases and J by 2 bases, with 9 bases left in between. CDR1 is LNHDA and CDR2 is SQIVND in the germline V gene (reference sequence). CDR3 length equals 13 residues.

The chain has TRBV19 and TRBJ2-3; TRBD1 might be the D (5 bases). Looked up from germline, CDR1 is LNHDA and CDR2 is SQIVND (reference sequence). Trimming cost V 9 bases and J 2 bases, with 12 bases left between them. The CDR3 spans 13 residues. The DNA of the CDR3 is TGTGCCAGAATCAGGGTCACCACAGATACGCAGTATTTT. It is translated as CARIRVTTDTQYF.

V is TRBV5-6 and J is TRBJ1-4; D is unclear. CDR1 is SGHDT and CDR2 is YYEEEE in the germline V gene. Trimming removed 5 bases at V and 8 bases at J, with 22 bases between. The CDR3 length is 16 residues. Here the CDR3 reads CASSLGGILFGEKLFF. The CDR3 nucleotides are TGTGCCAGCAGTCTGGGAGGGATCTTGTTCGGGGAAAAACTGTTTTTT. Filled out from reference TRBV5-6 and TRBJ1-4, the complete variable domain reads DAGVTQSPTHLIKTRGQQVTLRCSPKSGHDTVSWYQQALGQGPQFIFQYYEEEERQRGNFPDRFSGHQFPNYSSELNVNALLLGDSALYLCASSLGGILFGEKLFFGSGTQLSVL.

The chain recombines TRBV5-4 with TRBJ1-4; 12 bases fit TRBD1. J was trimmed by 10 bases and V by 7 bases; bases with no gene match: 8. Per the germline V gene, CDR1 is SGHNT and CDR2 is YYREEE (reference sequence). The CDR3 runs to 14 residues. The CDR3 nucleotides read TGTGCCAGCCGTTCGGGACAGGGGGCAGGAAAACTGTTTTTT. This codes for CASRSGQGAGKLFF.

The J gene is TRBJ2-4, the V gene TRBV18; D not resolved. The CDR3 is 17 amino acids. V lost 1 base, J lost 0 bases, and 13 bases lay in between. CDR1 is KGHSH, CDR2 LQKENI, per germline. This chain's CDR3 is CASSPLKRHLAKNIQYF. For the CDR3, the DNA is TGTGCCAGCTCACCACTCAAAAGACACCTAGCCAAAAACATTCAGTACTTC.

The chain carries TRBV4-1 and TRBJ2-1, with TRBD2 matching 12 bases. CDR3 length: 16 residues. Germline-derived CDR1 and CDR2 are MGHRA and YSYEKL. V dropped 2 bases and J dropped 4; count of bases not matched to a gene: 3. For the CDR3, the DNA is TGCGCCAGCAGCCAACCGACTAGCGGGAGTTACAATGAGCAGTTCTTC. Translating gives CASSQPTSGSYNEQFF.

The chain combines TRBV19 with TRBJ2-1, with 10 bases identical to TRBD1. CDR1 is LNHDA, CDR2 SQIVND, per germline (reference sequence). Trimming at V came to 4 bases and at J to 6 bases, leaving 3 bases not matched to a gene. There are 14 residues in the CDR3. The DNA for the CDR3 is TGTGCCAGTAGTACGGGACAGGGGCGCAATGAGCAGTTCTTC. Translating it yields CASSTGQGRNEQFF.

The chain joins TRBV24-1 to TRBJ2-2; the match to TRBD1 covers 10 bases. The V gene end was trimmed by 9 bases and the J gene end by 1 base; junction bases not matched to a gene: 1. Looked up from germline, CDR1 is KGHDR and CDR2 is SFDVKD. The CDR3 extends over 14 amino acids. CDR3 loop: CATRDRGNTGELFF. Written as DNA, the CDR3 is TGTGCCACCCGGGACAGGGGGAACACCGGGGAGCTGTTTTTT.

The V and J genes are TRBV28 and TRBJ2-1, with 9 bases lining up with TRBD2. Germline CDR1 reads MDHEN; CDR2 reads SYDVKM. V shed 2 bases, J shed 5 bases, and the junction held 1 base outside the gene matches. This CDR3 region has 14 residues. The DNA for the CDR3 is TGTGCCAGCAGTTTAACTAGCGGGCACAATGAGCAGTTCTTC. Its protein is CASSLTSGHNEQFF.

The CDR3: CASSGRTGSNYGYTF. The CDR3 nucleotides read TGTGCCAGTAGTGGAAGGACAGGGTCAAACTATGGCTACACCTTC. The gene calls are TRBV19 and TRBJ1-2; the match to TRBD1 covers 8 bases. Losses at the gene ends were 5 bases for V and 2 bases for J; bases not matched to a gene: 7. The germline V gene encodes CDR1 LNHDA and CDR2 SQIVND (reference sequence). CDR3 size: 15 residues.

CDR3 coding DNA: TGTGCCAGCAGTACATCCGGGACAGGGATCTACGAGCAGTACTTC. It specifies CASSTSGTGIYEQYF. The chain is built from TRBV27 and TRBJ2-7; 9 bases align to TRBD1. Germline V gene data show CDR1 as MNHEY and CDR2 as SMNVEV (reference sequence). J gave up 3 bases and V 5 bases, and 8 bases lay outside the gene matches. The CDR3 covers 15 residues.

This rearrangement joins TRBV13 to TRBJ1-1; the D is unclear. This CDR3 contains 14 residues. Trimming left V 1 base short and J 2 bases short, with 8 bases between. Germline CDR1 and CDR2: PRHDT and FYEKMQ (reference sequence). CDR3 DNA sequence: TGTGCCAGCAGCTTAGTTGGAGAAAACACTGAAGCTTTCTTT. Its translation is CASSLVGENTEAFF.

The V gene is TRBV5-1, the J gene TRBJ1-2, with D uncertain. V was pared by 3 bases and J by 11 bases, with 14 bases between. The CDR3 is made up of 12 amino acids. The germline V gene encodes CDR1 SGHRS and CDR2 YFSETQ. The CDR3, as DNA: TGCGCCAGCAGCTCGGAAACGGCGGGTTACACCTTC. Translation gives CASSSETAGYTF.

The rearrangement uses TRBV19 and TRBJ1-1; a weak D match, TRBD1 (5 bases). Germline V gene lookup returns CDR1 LNHDA and CDR2 SQIVND (reference sequence). V was shortened by 6 bases and J by 6 bases, with 14 bases between the two germline ends. This CDR3 is built from 13 residues. CDR3: CASSPVDRAEAFF. The DNA for the CDR3 is TGTGCCAGTAGCCCCGTTGACAGAGCTGAAGCTTTCTTT.

Only one count was recorded for this clone. In DNA, the CDR3 is TGTGCCAGCAGCCCCGGGGGGGGTCTCGGCGAGCAGTACTTC. Amino acids: CASSPGGGLGEQYF. The genes are TRBV7-6 and TRBJ2-7; TRBD2 matches 8 bases. From germline, CDR1 is SGHVS and CDR2 FNYEAQ. The J segment lost 6 bases and the V segment lost 5 bases, leaving 9 bases of the junction unmatched. The length of the CDR3 is 14 residues.